This passage covers 4 T cell receptor beta chains from one sample sequenced in a study of human T cells and chemical hapten exposure (dated by TCRdb to the early 2020s). The time point label corresponds to: pre-sensitization, week 0. This sample's treatment or condition label indicates: therapeutic diphenylcyclopropenone sensitization with weekly scalp DPC. Library creation used RACE. Reads for this sample came from a NextSeq 500. TCRdb's own reprocessing of the public reads used fastp at Q25 and MiXCR and kept productive beta chains. Duplicate CDR3 protein sequences are folded into a single record with the most common DNA and genes. The table for this sample lists around 350,000 distinct CDR3 sequences; 5.5% of them were counted only once. In total, the top ten clones hold approximately 8.2% of the sample. Sample: whole blood, taken in connection with sensitization to the hapten diphenylcyclopropenone (DPC). The origin of the receptors is a woman aged 18-29 years with alopecia areata. Some clones in this sample may be carry-over from other donors' samples.

This clonotype has more than one count but fewer than ten. CDR3 region: CSARDIDRGSYSYEQYF. The CDR3 DNA sequence: TGCAGTGCTAGAGACATCGACAGGGGGTCATACTCCTACGAGCAGTACTTC. The J gene is TRBJ2-7, the V gene TRBV20-1; 9 nucleotides agree with TRBD1. The germline V gene encodes CDR1 DFQATT and CDR2 SNEGSKA (reference sequence). Trimming cost V 0 bases and J 0 bases; bases outside gene matches: 9. The CDR3 runs 17 residues.

Regarding this clonotype: The CDR3 ends on some other residue instead of the conserved phenylalanine or tryptophan, so this is likely a read error. No DNA is shown, since the ends of the CDR3 on it are uncertain; the CDR3 is the one TCRdb lists. The rearrangement links TRBV7-8 to TRBJ1-1. Inclusive of both ends, the CDR3 amounts to 12 amino acids. Germline loops: CDR1 SGHVS, CDR2 FQNEAQ. CDR3 protein: CASSLVYKNSQI.

At least ten counts were recorded for this clonotype. V is TRBV12-3 or TRBV12-4 and J is TRBJ2-3, with a weak D call TRBD2 (7 bases). Trimming took off 5 bases at V and 0 bases at J, with 18 bases between the two ends. The CDR3 runs 17 residues. CDR3 sequence: CASSRRRGGASTDTQYF. CDR3 nucleotide sequence: TGTGCCAGCAGTAGGCGACGAGGGGGGGCCAGCACAGATACGCAGTATTTT.

A few counts support this clonotype. CDR3 loop: CASSVGLGGPNTGELFF. CDR3 nucleotide sequence: TGTGCCAGCAGCGTAGGTTTGGGGGGACCGAACACCGGGGAGCTGTTTTTT. The J gene is TRBJ2-2, the V gene TRBV9; a possible D gene is TRBD2 (6 bases). V lost 0 bases, J lost 0 bases, and 12 bases lay in between. The CDR3 totals 17 residues. Germline CDR1 and CDR2: SGDLS and YYNGEE.